The 5 T cell receptor beta chains presented below share a single source sample, sequenced in a study of CD8 T cells in ankylosing spondylitis. Broader study findings: About 8 highly homologous variants made up a TCR beta motif, and this motif appeared characteristic of ankylosing spondylitis blood.

No antigen is known for these receptors. MiXCR, run by TCRdb on the 5' RACE reads, gives a single entry per CDR3 protein. The data hold hundreds of thousands of distinct CDR3 sequences, with roughly 18% observed a single time. The sequencing input was blood, either unsorted or a sorted T cell fraction (not recorded which). These receptors came from a male donor with ankylosing spondylitis.

This clonotype appeared a few times. CDR3 region: CASSGDNNYGYTF. DNA for the CDR3: TGTGCCAGCAGCGGGGACAACAACTATGGCTACACCTTC. V and J are TRBV7-9 and TRBJ1-2; D may be TRBD1 (6 bases). V dropped 5 bases and J dropped 2 bases, with 9 bases sitting between them. Germline V gives CDR1 SEHNR, CDR2 FQNEAQ (reference sequence). The CDR3 length is 13 residues.

This clonotype turned up a few times. The DNA for the CDR3 is TGTGCCAGCAGTTATCCGGGACAGGGTCACAATGAGCAGTTCTTC. Protein product: CASSYPGQGHNEQFF. The V gene is TRBV7-2, the J gene TRBJ2-1; 9 nucleotides align to TRBD1. V was clipped by 6 bases and J by 5 bases; unmatched bases: 8. This CDR3 comprises 15 residues. The germline V gene has CDR1 SGHTA and CDR2 FQGNSA.

This rearrangement joins TRBV5-5 to TRBJ2-7; 10 nucleotides match TRBD2. CDR1 is SGHKS and CDR2 is YYEKEE in the germline V gene (reference sequence). The CDR3 runs 14 residues. With V trimmed by 4 bases and J by 6 bases, 7 bases remained unmatched. This CDR3 reads CASSPAGLAIEQYF. In nucleotides, the CDR3 is TGTGCCAGCAGCCCAGCGGGACTAGCGATCGAGCAGTACTTC. Full variable domain (remainder filled in from reference TRBV5-5 and TRBJ2-7): DAGVTQSPTHLIKTRGQQVTLRCSPISGHKSVSWYQQVLGQGPQFIFQYYEKEERGRGNFPDRFSARQFPNYSSELNVNALLLGDSALYLCASSPAGLAIEQYFGPGTRLTVT.

The rearrangement links TRBV7-6 to TRBJ2-7; D may correspond to TRBD1 or TRBD2 (6 bases each). Germline CDR1 SGHVS, CDR2 FNYEAQ. CDR3 size: 16 residues. V lost 5 bases and J lost 9, with 26 bases in between. The CDR3 nucleotides read TGTGCCAGCAGCGGGGGATCGGGGGCCCTCACTTATGGGCAGTACTTC. Its protein product is CASSGGSGALTYGQYF.

This clonotype was detected a few times. The V and J genes are TRBV20-1 and TRBJ2-3; TRBD2 agrees at 9 bases. V lost 2 bases to trimming and J lost 4 bases; unmatched junction nucleotides: 13. The germline CDR1 and CDR2 sequences are DFQATT and SNEGSKA (reference sequence). The CDR3 loop spans 17 amino acids. The CDR3 reads CSARIGGRASFADTQYF. The DNA for the CDR3 is TGCAGTGCTAGAATAGGCGGGAGGGCCAGTTTCGCAGATACGCAGTATTTT.